The 15 T cell receptor beta chains given below trace back to one sample, sequenced in a study of T cell responses to AZD1222 COVID-19 vaccine. The assay was immunoSEQ multiplex PCR, and TCRdb's table has in-frame clones only and misses some. The top ten hold over 1.5% of the sample, which has more than 100,000 clones, around 91% seen once. The sequencing used peripheral blood, collected on day 0 of AZD1222 vaccination. The receptors come from an adult in good health.

The chain has TRBV21-1 and TRBJ1-5. TRBV21-1 is annotated as a pseudogene. The length of the CDR3 is 18 residues. In DNA, the CDR3 is TGTGCCAGCAGCGGGCTGCGGGTAGCGGGGGACCTAACCCAGCCCCAGCATTTT. Its translation: CASSGLRVAGDLTQPQHF.

The CDR3 DNA reads as TGTGCCAGCAGCACATACAGGGCTGGAAACACCATATATTTT. It is translated as CASSTYRAGNTIYF. The chain uses TRBV11-3 and TRBJ1-3, with D possibly TRBD1 on 6 matching bases. V gave up 5 bases and J gave up 2 bases, with 10 bases separating them. In germline, CDR1 is SGHNT, CDR2 YENEEA. The CDR3 extends over 14 amino acids.

The CDR3 region has the DNA TGTGCCAGCAGTTATCGATTGACAGGGGGCACAGATACGCAGTATTTT. As protein: CASSYRLTGGTDTQYF. The chain uses TRBV6-5 and TRBJ2-3, with 8 bases matching TRBD1. V shed 3 bases and J 1 base; nucleotides not matched to a gene: 6. The CDR3 has 16 amino acids. Per the germline V gene, CDR1 is MNHEY and CDR2 is SVGAGI.

This clone was picked up one time. This rearrangement joins TRBV2 to TRBJ2-4; 8 positions match TRBD2. Germline values: CDR1 SNHLY, CDR2 FYNNEI. CDR3 length: 17 amino acids. V lost 8 bases to trimming and J lost 1 base; unmatched junction nucleotides: 13. DNA for the CDR3: TGTGCCAGCCGCATGGCGGGAGGCGTGGGGGCCAAAAACATTCAGTACTTC. Translating it yields CASRMAGGVGAKNIQYF. Full variable domain (rest looked up from reference TRBV2 and TRBJ2-4): EPEVTQTPSHQVTQMGQEVILRCVPISNHLYFYWYRQILGQKVEFLVSFYNNEISEKSEIFDDQFSVERPDGSNFTLKIRSTKLEDSAMYFCASRMAGGVGAKNIQYFGAGTRLSVL.

This chain's CDR3 is CASSPGQGAVEGGYTF. The CDR3 DNA is TGCGCCAGCAGCCCCGGACAGGGGGCGGTCGAGGGTGGCTACACCTTC. The genes are TRBV5-1 and TRBJ1-2; 11 bases are a match to TRBD1. Looked up from germline, CDR1 is SGHRS and CDR2 is YFSETQ. The length of the CDR3 is 16 residues. V shed 4 bases and J 7 bases; nucleotides not matched to a gene: 12.

The chain uses TRBV30 and TRBJ2-1; 8 bases align to TRBD2. CDR1 and CDR2 from the germline V gene are GTSNPN and SVGIG (reference sequence). J lost 7 bases, V lost 2 bases, and 13 bases had no gene match. The CDR3 length is 16 residues. The CDR3 sequence is CAWSPGWTSRGNEQFF. CDR3 DNA: TGTGCCTGGAGTCCCGGCTGGACTAGCAGGGGTAATGAGCAGTTCTTC.

The V call is TRBV5-4, the J call TRBJ1-2; TRBD1 is a possible D gene (6 bases). The CDR3 totals 14 residues. V dropped 9 bases and J dropped 4 bases, with 19 bases sitting between them. The V gene's germline CDR1 is SGHNT and CDR2 YYREEE (reference sequence). Here the CDR3 reads CATQLDSDSYGYTF. The CDR3 DNA sequence: TGTGCCACCCAGCTGGACAGTGACTCCTATGGCTACACCTTC. The full variable domain, with the rest looked up from reference TRBV5-4 and TRBJ1-2, is ETGVTQSPTHLIKTRGQQVTLRCSSQSGHNTVSWYQQALGQGPQFIFQYYREEENGRGNFPPRFSGLQFPNYSSELNVNALELDDSALYLCATQLDSDSYGYTFGSGTRLTVV.

This chain joins TRBV4-2 and TRBJ2-5, with a tentative D call TRBD2 (7 bases). CDR3 length: 18 residues. V lost 0 bases and J lost 1, with 18 bases in between. Germline assignment: CDR1 LGHNA and CDR2 YNFKEQ. The CDR3 DNA is TGTGCCAGCAGCCAAGACGGGATTGGCGGGGGCCGCCAAGAGACCCAGTACTTC. It is translated as CASSQDGIGGGRQETQYF.

V gene TRBV6-5 combines with J gene TRBJ2-6; D remains ambiguous. CDR3 length: 15 amino acids. Trimming stripped 4 bases from V and 0 bases from J, with 7 bases between. Per the germline V gene, CDR1 is MNHEY and CDR2 is SVGAGI. The DNA of the CDR3 is TGTGCCAGCAGTTCCGAGTCCTCTGGGGCCAACGTCCTGACTTTC. It specifies CASSSESSGANVLTF.

The DNA for the CDR3 is TGTGCCAGCAGCCAAGGATCAGGGGGCAGAGAGACCCAGTACTTC. This encodes CASSQGSGGRETQYF. The V gene is TRBV3-1 (or the pseudogene TRBV3-2), the J gene TRBJ2-5; 8 positions match TRBD1. The trim removed 1 base at V and 4 bases at J, leaving 5 bases unmatched. The CDR3 loop spans 15 amino acids. Germline CDR1 and CDR2: LGHDT and YNNKEL (reference sequence).

The chain couples TRBV11-3 to TRBJ2-3; tentatively, D is TRBD2 (6 bases). The CDR3 has 14 residues. Germline V gene sequence: CDR1 SGHNT, CDR2 YENEEA. Trimming took 7 bases from V and 2 from J, leaving 13 bases between them. The CDR3 protein is CASTSGGFTDTQYF. The CDR3 coding sequence is TGTGCCAGCACCTCCGGGGGTTTCACAGATACGCAGTATTTT.

V gene TRBV3-1 (or the pseudogene TRBV3-2) combines with J gene TRBJ1-2; no definite D call. Germline V lookup: CDR1 LGHDT, CDR2 YNNKEL (reference sequence). CDR3 length: 12 residues. The V end was cut by 4 bases, the J end by 7 bases, with 10 bases between. In DNA form, the CDR3 reads TGTGCCAGCAGCCCCGTGCCCGGTGGCTACACCTTC. This sequence encodes CASSPVPGGYTF.

The chain combines TRBV6-5 with TRBJ1-1; D perhaps matches TRBD1 (5 bases). Germline lookup yields CDR1 MNHEY and CDR2 SVGAGI. V was pared by 5 bases and J by 0 bases, with 10 bases between. The CDR3 is made up of 14 amino acids. CDR3 loop: CASSLTALNTEAFF. The DNA for the CDR3 is TGTGCCAGCAGTCTGACAGCGCTGAACACTGAAGCTTTCTTT.

The V and J genes are TRBV7-2 and TRBJ1-5; no clear D gene. Deletions cut 0 bases from V and 9 bases from J, with 15 bases between. CDR3 length equals 15 residues. The germline CDR1 and CDR2 sequences are SGHTA and FQGNSA. For the CDR3, the DNA is TGTGCCAGCAGCTTAGCGACCGCTGCCGAGTGGCCCCAGCATTTT. Its protein is CASSLATAAEWPQHF.

V gene TRBV20-1 combines with J gene TRBJ1-4; D gene uncertain. CDR1 is DFQATT and CDR2 is SNEGSKA in the germline V gene (reference sequence). Trimming cost V 3 bases and J 0 bases, with 8 bases left between them. This CDR3 region has 14 residues. The CDR3 sequence: CSASSGSTNEKLFF. The DNA of the CDR3 is TGCAGTGCTAGTTCGGGGTCAACTAATGAAAAACTGTTTTTT.